This TCR beta chain is from a study of blood T cell repertoires in COVID-19. Background on the study: The samples span acute and convalescent COVID-19 from the United States, Italy and Spain. The cDNA or gDNA used as material had been derived from T cells, B-cell-depleted T cells, or PBMCs.

Authors' processing steps: Researchers report that nucleated cell counts were estimated from reference gene primer amplification. Generated by immunoSEQ multiplex PCR, the TCRdb table keeps only in-frame clones and is missing some. The D gene and trimming were derived from the DNA, and the V and J assignments and clone size from that table. The table has about 71,000 clones, roughly 87% seen once; the top ten hold around 15%. The sample consisted of peripheral blood. This TCR derives from a woman of 80 years or more with acute or convalescent COVID-19.

The chain's CDR3 is CASSAGTSQFF. The CDR3 bases are TGTGCCAGCAGCGCCGGGACTTCACAGTTCTTC. The gene calls are TRBV7-2 and TRBJ2-1, with a possible D match to TRBD2 (6 bases). This CDR3 spans 11 amino acids. Germline V gene sequence: CDR1 SGHTA, CDR2 FQGNSA. The V end was cut by 5 bases, the J end by 13 bases, with 12 bases between.